Listed here are 20 T cell receptor beta chains from one sample, sequenced in a study of a mutant IDH1 vaccine in newly diagnosed glioma. Sequencing used immunoSEQ multiplex PCR; TCRdb keeps in-frame clones, though not all of them. The table records around 65,000 clones, 83% of them present only once. The sample's time point: week 47, end of study. With topical imiquimod, each dose of the vaccine consisted of 300 ug of mutant IDH1 20-mer peptide. Antigens of these TCRs are unknown. The input for sequencing was PBMCs, taken from a glioma patient whose treatment included an IDH1 peptide vaccine. The receptor set was obtained from a man aged 25 to 40 with glioma.

The CDR3 reads CASNVGGVYNEQFF. CDR3 bases: TGTGCCAGCAATGTAGGGGGCGTTTACAATGAGCAGTTCTTC. V and J are TRBV28 and TRBJ2-1; 7 nucleotides agree with TRBD1. Germline lookup yields CDR1 MDHEN and CDR2 SYDVKM. This CDR3 comprises 14 residues. Trimming removed 7 bases from V and 4 bases from J; junction bases left unmatched: 7.

The J gene is TRBJ2-7, the V gene TRBV2; D is uncertain. The V gene's germline CDR1 is SNHLY and CDR2 FYNNEI. Trimming cost V 7 bases and J 5 bases, with 15 bases left between them. This CDR3 comprises 13 residues. The CDR3 DNA reads as TGTGCCAGCACTGAGTTGGGTCCCGACGAGCAGTACTTC. Its translation: CASTELGPDEQYF.

V and J are TRBV19 and TRBJ2-5; D is possibly TRBD1 (6 bases). The CDR3 has 13 residues. The germline gives CDR1 LNHDA, CDR2 SQIVND (reference sequence). V lost 5 bases and J 5 bases, leaving 12 bases between the germline ends. CDR3: CASSSGQPETQYF. Written as DNA, the CDR3 is TGTGCCAGTAGTTCGGGACAACCGGAGACCCAGTACTTC.

This chain uses TRBV14 with TRBJ2-3, with D possibly matching TRBD2 (6 bases). Between the trimmed V and J ends, which lost 6 bases and 0 bases, there was a span of 10 bases. The length of the CDR3 is 14 residues. Germline V gene data show CDR1 as SGHDN and CDR2 as FVKESK. The CDR3 sequence: CASRLGGSTDTQYF. DNA of the CDR3: TGTGCCAGCAGGTTAGGAGGGAGCACAGATACGCAGTATTTT.

V and J are TRBV11-3 and TRBJ1-6; D is unclear. Germline CDR1 reads SGHNT; CDR2 reads YENEEA. This CDR3 has 15 residues. Trimming stripped 0 bases from V and 6 bases from J, with 9 bases between. CDR3: CASSLDPRFNSPLHF. In DNA form, the CDR3 reads TGTGCCAGCAGCTTAGATCCCAGATTTAATTCACCCCTCCACTTT.

The chain carries TRBV28 and TRBJ2-7, with 11 bases fitting TRBD1. CDR3 size: 15 residues. Germline loops: CDR1 MDHEN, CDR2 SYDVKM. V lost 5 bases and J lost 6; bases outside the gene matches: 9. The CDR3 bases are TGTGCCAGCAGTCAATCCGGGACAGGGGGTCTCGAGCAGTACTTC. Amino acid sequence: CASSQSGTGGLEQYF.

This chain links TRBV7-9 with TRBJ2-7; perhaps TRBD1 as D (6 bases). V lost 0 bases and J 4 bases, leaving 16 bases between the germline ends. The CDR3 has 16 residues. The germline V gene has CDR1 SEHNR and CDR2 FQNEAQ (reference sequence). Written as DNA, the CDR3 is TGTGCCAGCAGCTTAGCCAGACAGGTGCAACAATACGAGCAGTACTTC. Its protein product is CASSLARQVQQYEQYF.

The V call is TRBV10-2, the J call TRBJ1-5; 7 positions agree with TRBD1. V shed 3 bases and J 3 bases; nucleotides not matched to a gene: 5. Germline CDR1 WSHSY, CDR2 SAAADI. The CDR3 spans 15 residues. The DNA for the CDR3 is TGCGCCAGCAGTGAACAGGGGTTGGCCAATCAGCCCCAGCATTTT. Translated, it gives CASSEQGLANQPQHF.

V and J are TRBV23-1 and TRBJ1-6; the match to TRBD1 covers 8 bases. TRBV23-1 is reported as an ORF; its role is uncertain. J was trimmed by 6 bases and V by 2 bases; bases with no gene match: 3. This CDR3 spans 15 amino acids. The CDR3 here is CASSQRDRGNSPLHF. The CDR3 nucleotides are TGCGCCAGCAGTCAACGCGACAGGGGTAATTCACCCCTCCACTTT.

This sequence joins TRBV15 and TRBJ1-3; D call uncertain. CDR1 and CDR2 (germline): LNHNV, YYDKDF (reference sequence). The ends were cut back, 5 bases at V and 4 bases at J, with 18 bases in the middle. The length of the CDR3 is 16 residues. CDR3: CATSGRLRTDGNTIYF. CDR3 sequence (DNA): TGTGCCACCAGCGGAAGACTGAGGACGGACGGAAACACCATATATTTT.

The rearrangement uses TRBV5-6 and TRBJ1-5; no reliable D call. CDR3 size: 14 residues. Germline-derived CDR1 and CDR2 are SGHDT and YYEEEE. Trimming left V 1 base short and J 3 bases short, with 8 bases between. CDR3 sequence reads: CASSLLEVNQPQHF. The CDR3 nucleotides are TGTGCCAGCAGCTTGCTTGAGGTCAATCAGCCCCAGCATTTT.

The chain recombines TRBV28 with TRBJ1-1; D unclear. Trimming pared 7 bases from V and 0 bases from J, leaving 9 bases between. The CDR3 covers 13 residues. Per germline, CDR1 MDHEN and CDR2 SYDVKM. CDR3 DNA sequence: TGTGCCAGCACCGCCCTCATGAACACTGAAGCTTTCTTT. This translates into CASTALMNTEAFF.

This rearrangement joins TRBV5-1 to TRBJ1-2, with D maybe TRBD1 (5 bases). Trimming pared 3 bases from V and 5 bases from J, leaving 14 bases between. CDR3 length equals 14 residues. The germline V gene has CDR1 SGHRS and CDR2 YFSETQ. The CDR3 sequence is CASSSTGTEYGYTF. CDR3 nucleotide sequence: TGCGCCAGCAGCTCTACCGGGACGGAGTATGGCTACACCTTC. Variable domain in full (rest from reference TRBV5-1 and TRBJ1-2): KAGVTQTPRYLIKTRGQQVTLSCSPISGHRSVSWYQQTPGQGLQFLFEYFSETQRNKGNFPGRFSGRQFSNSRSEMNVSTLELGDSALYLCASSSTGTEYGYTFGSGTRLTVV.

The chain is built from TRBV10-2 and TRBJ2-2; no clear D gene. The CDR3 contains 15 residues. V gave up 3 bases and J gave up 3 bases, with 11 bases separating them. Germline CDR1 is WSHSY and CDR2 is SAAADI. DNA for the CDR3: TGCGCCAGCAGTGATTTTTTTGTGGACACCGGGGAGCTGTTTTTT. Its translation is CASSDFFVDTGELFF.

The chain couples TRBV5-5 to TRBJ1-6; D remains ambiguous. Germline CDR1 is SGHKS and CDR2 is YYEKEE (reference sequence). Between the trimmed V and J ends, which lost 0 bases and 0 bases, there was a span of 4 bases. This CDR3 contains 15 residues. The CDR3 sequence: CASSLGYSYNSPLHF. The DNA of the CDR3 is TGTGCCAGCAGCTTGGGATACTCCTATAATTCACCCCTCCACTTT.

The chain couples TRBV7-6 to TRBJ1-1, with D hard to call. Per the germline V gene, CDR1 is SGHVS and CDR2 is FNYEAQ. V was clipped by 3 bases and J by 2 bases, with 7 bases between them. The length of the CDR3 is 13 residues. The chain's CDR3 is CASSFNDNTEAFF. The CDR3 DNA reads TGTGCCAGCAGCTTCAACGATAACACTGAAGCTTTCTTT.

This chain links TRBV29-1 with TRBJ1-5, with TRBD1 as a possible D gene (5 bases). Germline V gene data show CDR1 as SQVTM and CDR2 as ANQGSEA. This CDR3 spans 13 amino acids. Deletions cut 6 bases from V and 3 bases from J, with 12 bases between. CDR3 region: CSVGDGNNQPQHF. The DNA of the CDR3 is TGCAGCGTGGGGGACGGGAACAATCAGCCCCAGCATTTT.

The chain has TRBV19 and TRBJ1-5, with 10 positions matching TRBD1. Germline V gene lookup returns CDR1 LNHDA and CDR2 SQIVND (reference sequence). The length of the CDR3 is 18 residues. V shed 5 bases and J 2 bases; nucleotides not matched to a gene: 12. For the CDR3, the DNA is TGTGCCAGTAGTCAATCAGGACAGGGGGTGCGGGGCAATCAGCCCCAGCATTTT. Its translation: CASSQSGQGVRGNQPQHF. The full variable domain, rest sourced from reference TRBV19 and TRBJ1-5, is DGGITQSPKYLFRKEGQNVTLSCEQNLNHDAMYWYRQDPGQGLRLIYYSQIVNDFQKGDIAEGYSVSREKKESFPLTVTSAQKNPTAFYLCASSQSGQGVRGNQPQHFGDGTRLSIL.

The CDR3 DNA sequence: TGTGCCAGCAGCCCCGCGGGCACAGATACGCAGTATTTT. It codes for CASSPAGTDTQYF. This chain uses TRBV7-2 with TRBJ2-3, with no clear D. The CDR3 runs 13 residues. CDR1 and CDR2 from the germline V gene are SGHTA and FQGNSA. Trimming removed 5 bases from V and 1 base from J, with 7 bases in between.

This clone was seen once. The genes are TRBV7-9 and TRBJ2-2; no clear D. The CDR3 covers 19 residues. The germline gives CDR1 SEHNR, CDR2 FQNEAQ (reference sequence). The ends were cut back, 4 bases at V and 2 bases at J, with 23 bases in the middle. CDR3 region: CASSYIPFRSGINTGELFF. The CDR3 DNA sequence: TGTGCCAGCAGCTACATCCCTTTCCGGTCAGGCATAAACACCGGGGAGCTGTTTTTT.